The clone carrying this T cell receptor (beta chain) showed up just a few times. The germline V and J ends were trimmed by 0 bases and 3 bases, with 15 bases remaining between them. The CDR3 runs to 17 residues. Germline CDR1 SGHTA, CDR2 FQGNSA. The data belong to a study of metastatic and nonmetastatic thyroid tumors. The entire patient cohort was treatment-naive prior to thyroid surgery. TCRdb re-processed the PCR reads through MiXCR. The sample lists about 25,000 clones; more than 20% were seen once. Sequenced: blood. The gene calls are TRBV7-2 and TRBJ2-1; D ambiguous. This TCR derives from a male donor with papillary thyroid cancer or a benign thyroid nodule (not recorded which). Some clones in this sample may be carry-over from other donors' samples. The CDR3 loop is CASSLALEIHIYNEQFF. The CDR3 coding sequence is TGTGCCAGCAGCTTAGCGCTGGAAATACATATCTACAATGAGCAGTTCTTC.